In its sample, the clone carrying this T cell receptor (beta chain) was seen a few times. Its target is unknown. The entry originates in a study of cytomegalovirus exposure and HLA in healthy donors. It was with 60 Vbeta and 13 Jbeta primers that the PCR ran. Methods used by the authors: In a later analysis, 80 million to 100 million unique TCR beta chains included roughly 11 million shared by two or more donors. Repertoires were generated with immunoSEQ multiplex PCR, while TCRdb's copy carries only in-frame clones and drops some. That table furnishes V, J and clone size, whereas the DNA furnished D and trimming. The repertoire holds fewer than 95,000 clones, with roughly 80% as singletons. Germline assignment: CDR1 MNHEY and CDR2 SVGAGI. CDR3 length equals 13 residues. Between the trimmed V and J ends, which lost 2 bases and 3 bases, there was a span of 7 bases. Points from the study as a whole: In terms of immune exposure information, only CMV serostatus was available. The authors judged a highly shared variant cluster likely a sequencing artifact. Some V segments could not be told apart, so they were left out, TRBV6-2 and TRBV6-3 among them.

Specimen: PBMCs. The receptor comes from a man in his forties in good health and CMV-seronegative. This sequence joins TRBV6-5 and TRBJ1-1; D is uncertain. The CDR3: CASSYGEDTEAFF. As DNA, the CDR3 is TGTGCCAGCAGTTACGGAGAGGACACTGAAGCTTTCTTT.